These T cell receptor beta chains were read from a single sample in a study of T cells after posttransplantation cyclophosphamide. Assay: immunoSEQ multiplex PCR; the TCRdb copy retains only in-frame clones and omits some. This repertoire holds 40,000 to 55,000 clones, and none appear only once. The specimen sequenced was PBMCs. The receptor source for this set is a man aged 35 to 55 in good health, CMV-negative, and a related stem cell transplant donor. Each CDR3 is given with its conserved first and last residue. The D gene is left open where the match is weak. Not all rows give a size; the values are once, few, many and, for expanded clones, a class.

d_gene	j_gene	v_gene	abundance	CDR3nt	CDR3aa
-	TRBJ2-7	TRBV30	many	TGTGCCTGGAGTGTACTTTCTCCTTACGAGCAGTACTTC	CAWSVLSPYEQYF
-	TRBJ2-7	TRBV20-1	many	TGCAGTGCTACAGGGGAGTACGAGCAGTACTTC	CSATGEYEQYF
-	TRBJ2-7	TRBV6-6	many	TGTGCCAGCGGAGACCTACCTATCAACGAGCAGTACTTC	CASGDLPINEQYF
-	TRBJ1-4	TRBV7-3	-	TGTGCCAGCAGCCCCCCCCGGGGGGACAAACTGTTTTTT	CASSPPRGDKLFF
TRBD1	TRBJ1-5	TRBV19	many	TGTGCCAGTAGGATACAGGGGGCGATGGGTCAGCCCCAGCATTTT	CASRIQGAMGQPQHF
-	TRBJ2-1	TRBV4-1	many	TGCGCCAGCAGCCAAGAGGGGGGGCTAAGTCCAATAAATGAGCAGTTCTTC	CASSQEGGLSPINEQFF
-	TRBJ2-7	TRBV19	many	TGTGCCAGTATGGACCAGGGCTCCTACGAGCAGTACTTC	CASMDQGSYEQYF
TRBD1	TRBJ2-2	TRBV7-9	many	TGTGCCAGCAGCGACGACAGGGGGACCGGGGAGCTGTTTTTT	CASSDDRGTGELFF
-	TRBJ2-7	TRBV5-1	many	TGCGCCAGCAGCGGCCTCTCCTACGAGCAGTACTTC	CASSGLSYEQYF
-	TRBJ2-2	TRBV6-6	-	TGTGCCAGCAGCATGGACTCCTACACCGGGGAGCTGTTTTTT	CASSMDSYTGELFF
TRBD2	TRBJ2-1	TRBV6-4	many	TGTGCCAGCAGTGAATTGGCGGGAGCCTACAATGAGCAGTTCTTC	CASSELAGAYNEQFF
TRBD1	TRBJ1-5	TRBV28	many	TGTGCCACTTCCCCTGGGGGCGGGACAGGTAATCAGCCCCAGCATTTT	CATSPGGGTGNQPQHF
-	TRBJ2-1	TRBV15	many	TGTGCCACCAGCAGAGAAGGTAATAGCGCGAGAATCTCCTACAATGAGCAGTTCTTC	CATSREGNSARISYNEQFF
-	TRBJ2-2	TRBV27	many	TGTGCCAGCAGTTTATCGCTTCCTATCGCGAACACCGGGGAGCTGTTTTTT	CASSLSLPIANTGELFF
-	TRBJ2-3	TRBV5-1	many	TGCGCCCTGGGCAGGGGCACAGATACGCAGTATTTT	CALGRGTDTQYF
TRBD2	TRBJ2-7	TRBV9	many	TGTGCCAGCAGCGTAGGACTAGCGGGTAGCTCCTACGAGCAGTACTTC	CASSVGLAGSSYEQYF
TRBD1	TRBJ2-6	TRBV2	many	TGTGCCAGCAGTTTACAGGGGTCTGGGGCCAACGTCCTGACTTTC	CASSLQGSGANVLTF
TRBD2	TRBJ2-1	TRBV9	many	TGTGCCAGCAGCGTAGCGGGACTAGCGGGAGAATTCCCCTACAATGAGCAGTTCTTC	CASSVAGLAGEFPYNEQFF
-	TRBJ2-5	TRBV2	many	TGTGCCAGCATAGGAGGGGGGCTAGCGGCCGAGGTAGAGACCCAGTACTTC	CASIGGGLAAEVETQYF
TRBD2	TRBJ2-1	TRBV4-1	many	TGCGCCAGCAGCCCTTACCGACTAGCGGGAGGCGAGGATGAGCAGTTCTTC	CASSPYRLAGGEDEQFF
-	TRBJ2-1	TRBV5-1	many	TGCGCCAGCACCGAACCTGCACGGGGTGAGCAGTTCTTC	CASTEPARGEQFF
TRBD2	TRBJ2-2	TRBV6-5	many	TGTGCCAGCAGTTACCTCCTAGACAGCCGGCCGGGGGGGCTGTTTTTT	CASSYLLDSRPGGLFF
TRBD1	TRBJ1-1	TRBV5-4	many	TGTGCCAGCAGCACCCGACCGGGACAGAGGAACACTGAAGCTTTCTTT	CASSTRPGQRNTEAFF
-	TRBJ2-2	TRBV14	many	TGTGCCAGCAGCCAATTCCGGTTCGCGAACACCGGGGAGCTGTTTTTT	CASSQFRFANTGELFF
TRBD1	TRBJ2-7	TRBV7-8	many	TGTGCCAGCAGCTTAGGAAGGGCAGGGGGCACCTACGAGCAGTACTTC	CASSLGRAGGTYEQYF
-	TRBJ1-1	TRBV9	many	TGTGCCAGCAGCGGGCAACTGAACACTGAAGCTTTCTTT	CASSGQLNTEAFF
TRBD1	TRBJ1-5	TRBV6-5	few	TGTGCCAGCAACGAAGGGACAGATAGCAATCAGCCCCAGCATTTT	CASNEGTDSNQPQHF
-	TRBJ2-7	TRBV4-2	many	TGTGCCAGCAGCCAAGTAGGCCCTAGGTCCTACGAGCAGTACTTC	CASSQVGPRSYEQYF
-	TRBJ1-5	TRBV7-8	many	TGTGCCAGCAGCTTAGTAAGGGGGGGGTCTGGGAATCAGCCCCAGCATTTT	CASSLVRGGSGNQPQHF
-	TRBJ2-2	TRBV27	many	TGTGCCAGCAGAGCGGGTTTCGGGGAGCTGTTTTTT	CASRAGFGELFF
-	TRBJ1-5	TRBV21-1	many	TGTGCCAGCAGCCCTCGGGTGGATCGGCCCCAGCATTTT	CASSPRVDRPQHF